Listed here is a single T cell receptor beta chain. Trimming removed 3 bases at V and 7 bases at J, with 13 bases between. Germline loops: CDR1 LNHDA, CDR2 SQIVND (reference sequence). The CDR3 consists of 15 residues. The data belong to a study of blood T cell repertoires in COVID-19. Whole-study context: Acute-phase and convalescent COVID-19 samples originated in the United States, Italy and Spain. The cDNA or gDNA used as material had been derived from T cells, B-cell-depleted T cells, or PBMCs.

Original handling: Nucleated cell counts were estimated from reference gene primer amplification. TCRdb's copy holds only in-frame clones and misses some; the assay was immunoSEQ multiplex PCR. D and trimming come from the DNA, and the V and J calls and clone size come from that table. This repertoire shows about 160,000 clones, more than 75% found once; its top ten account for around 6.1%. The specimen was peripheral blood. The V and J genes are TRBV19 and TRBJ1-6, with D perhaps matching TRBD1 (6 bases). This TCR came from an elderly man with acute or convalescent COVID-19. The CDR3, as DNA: TGTGCCAGTAGTATCAGGGACAAGGAAAATTCACCCCTCCACTTT. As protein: CASSIRDKENSPLHF.